This T cell receptor beta chain was retrieved from a study of OX40 agonist ivuxolimab in advanced cancers. Study-wide context: Patients were treated with ivuxolimab, an agonistic anti-OX40 (CD134) antibody. Dose-escalation cases comprised hepatocellular carcinoma, melanoma, renal cell or head and neck cancer.

The junction had 3 bases not matched to a gene; V was cut back by 6 bases and J by 2 bases. The CDR3 totals 13 residues. From germline, CDR1 is MNHNS and CDR2 SASEGT. The method was immunoSEQ multiplex PCR; TCRdb's version includes in-frame clones alone and lacks a portion of them. The sample contains roughly 100,000 clones, around nine tenths of which appear only once. The rearrangement uses TRBV6-1 and TRBJ2-7, with 8 bases fitting TRBD1. The source was CD4+ or CD8+ T cells sorted from blood, collected in a trial of the OX40 agonist ivuxolimab. This clonotype was sampled from an adult with an advanced solid tumor such as melanoma, head and neck, liver or kidney cancer. As DNA, the CDR3 is TGTGCCAGCAGACCGACAGGGGCCTACGAGCAGTACTTC. Translated: CASRPTGAYEQYF.